This T cell receptor beta chain was found in a study of Ad26.COV2.S vaccination and SARS-CoV-2 variants. Findings and caveats of the study: Vaccine recipients had higher spike-specific TCR breadth than placebo recipients.

Treatment of the sample: about 20 received Ad26.COV2.S at low or high dose, single or two shots; about five received placebo; per-sample allocation not given. Sampling took place 63 days after the first vaccine or placebo injection. Clones were sequenced by immunoSEQ multiplex PCR, and TCRdb holds only the in-frame ones, with some missing. The table lists some 390,000 clones, 75% to 90% of them singletons. The V gene lost 7 bases and the J gene lost 0 bases, with 13 bases spanning the gap. The CDR3 is 15 residues long. Per the germline V gene, CDR1 is MNHEY and CDR2 is SMNVEV (reference sequence). Turning to this clone: The antigen is not known.

The starting material was peripheral blood, obtained in a trial of Ad26.COV2.S vaccine versus placebo. The gene calls are TRBV27 and TRBJ1-3; D unclear. This receptor was identified in a person between 18 and 65 years old who received the Ad26.COV2.S COVID-19 vaccine or a placebo. The chain's CDR3 is CASKDVRASGNTIYF. In DNA, the CDR3 is TGTGCCAGCAAGGACGTAAGAGCCTCTGGAAACACCATATATTTT.